This TCR beta chain was sequenced in a study of T cell clonality in common variable immunodeficiency. Points from the study as a whole: CVID subjects had higher TCRbeta clonality than healthy controls, most marked in about a third. Fewer deletions and N-nucleotide insertions were reportedly seen in common variable immunodeficiency TCR beta sequences.

There are a few counts of this clone. Its antigen is currently unknown. The read ends 3 residues before the CDR3 terminus; that terminus is restored from the germline J gene. The assay was immunoSEQ multiplex PCR, and TCRdb's table has in-frame clones only and misses some. The specimen gives under 30,000 clones without singletons; the ten biggest hold under 10%. The germline CDR1 and CDR2 sequences are LNHDA and SQIVND (reference sequence). This CDR3 is 13 amino acids long. Trimming removed 3 bases at V and 10 bases at J, with 10 bases between. CVID subjects had received replacement immunoglobulin for at least one year.

This TCR was sampled from a human donor with common variable immunodeficiency. The chain couples TRBV19 to TRBJ1-6; a possible D gene is TRBD1 (5 bases). Sequences were obtained from peripheral blood mononuclear cells. CDR3 bases read: TGTGCCAGTAGTATCCAGACAGAGTCACCC. It codes for CASSIQTESP. The complete CDR3 reads CASSIQTESPLHF.